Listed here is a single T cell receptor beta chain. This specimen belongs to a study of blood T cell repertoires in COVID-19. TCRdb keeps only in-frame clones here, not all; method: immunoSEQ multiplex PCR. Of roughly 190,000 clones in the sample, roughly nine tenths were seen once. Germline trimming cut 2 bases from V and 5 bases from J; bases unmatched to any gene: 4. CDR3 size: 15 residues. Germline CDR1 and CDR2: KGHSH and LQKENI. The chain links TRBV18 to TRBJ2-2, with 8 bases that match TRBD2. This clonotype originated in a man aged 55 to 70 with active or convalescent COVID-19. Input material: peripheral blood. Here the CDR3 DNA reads TGTGCCAGCTCACCAGCGGTAGCGGGGACCGGGGAGCTGTTTTTT. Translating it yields CASSPAVAGTGELFF.